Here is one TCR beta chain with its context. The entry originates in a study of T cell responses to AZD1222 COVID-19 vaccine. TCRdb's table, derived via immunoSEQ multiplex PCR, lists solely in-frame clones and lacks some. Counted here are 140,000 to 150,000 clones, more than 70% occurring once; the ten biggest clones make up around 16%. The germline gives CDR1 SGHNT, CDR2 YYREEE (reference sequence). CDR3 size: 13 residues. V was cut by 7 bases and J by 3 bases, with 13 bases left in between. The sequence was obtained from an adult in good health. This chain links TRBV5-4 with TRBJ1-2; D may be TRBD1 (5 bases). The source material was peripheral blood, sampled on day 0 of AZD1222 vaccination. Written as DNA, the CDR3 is TGTGCCAGCTGGGCCGGGACGGACTATGGCTACACCTTC. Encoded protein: CASWAGTDYGYTF.